This T cell receptor (beta chain) was sequenced for a study of blood T cell repertoires in COVID-19. On the study more broadly: Acute and convalescent COVID-19 specimens originated in the United States, Italy and Spain. T cells, B-cell-depleted T cells, or PBMCs provided the cDNA or gDNA that served as material.

Germline assignment: CDR1 MDHEN and CDR2 SYDVKM. The length of the CDR3 is 14 residues. V gave up 5 bases and J gave up 5 bases; unmatched junction bases: 8. Original methodology: Nucleated cell counts were estimated from reference gene primer amplification. Clones were sequenced by immunoSEQ multiplex PCR, and TCRdb holds only the in-frame ones, with some missing. V and J calls and clone size are given by that table; D and trimming were obtained from the DNA. Here the sample spans hundreds of thousands of clones, 84% being singletons. Sequencing was carried out using peripheral blood. The chain combines TRBV28 with TRBJ2-5, with 7 bases fitting TRBD2. The receptor's source is a human donor in a cohort sampled during active COVID-19. The CDR3 spells CASSHGGVKETQYF. CDR3 nucleotides: TGTGCCAGCAGTCATGGGGGGGTGAAGGAGACCCAGTACTTC.